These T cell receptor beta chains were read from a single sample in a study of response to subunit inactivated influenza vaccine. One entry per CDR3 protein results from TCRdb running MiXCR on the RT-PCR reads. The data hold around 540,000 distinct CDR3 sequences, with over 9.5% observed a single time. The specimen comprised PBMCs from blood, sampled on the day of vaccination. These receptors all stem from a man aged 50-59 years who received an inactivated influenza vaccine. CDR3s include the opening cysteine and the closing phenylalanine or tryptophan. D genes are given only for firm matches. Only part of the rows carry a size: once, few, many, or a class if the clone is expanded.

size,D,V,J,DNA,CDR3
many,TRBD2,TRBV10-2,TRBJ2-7,TGCGCCAGCAGTGAGTCGGGGGGGAAGAACTCCTACGAGCAGTACTTC,CASSESGGKNSYEQYF
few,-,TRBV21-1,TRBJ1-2,TGTGCCAGCAGTTCCGGGACACCCTGTTTCTATGGCTACACCTTC,CASSSGTPCFYGYTF
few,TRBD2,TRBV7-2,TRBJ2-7,TGTGCCAGCAGACTCGGACTAGCGGGGCCCTACGAGCAGTACTTC,CASRLGLAGPYEQYF
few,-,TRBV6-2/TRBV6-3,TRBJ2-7,TGTGCCAGCAGTTCCCAGGCCAACCCCCCCCGTCCGTACGAGCAGTACTTC,CASSSQANPPRPYEQYF
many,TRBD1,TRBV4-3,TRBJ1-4,TGCGCCAGCAGCCATTCCGACAGGGGGCTGAAAGAAAAACTGTTTTTT,CASSHSDRGLKEKLFF
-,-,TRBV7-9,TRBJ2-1,TGTGCCAGCAGTCAACAGGGATTTAACAATGAGCAGTTCTTC,CASSQQGFNNEQFF
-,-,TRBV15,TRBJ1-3,TGTGCCACCAGCAGAGATTGGGGGGGCGCGCCGATTGGAAACACCATATATTTT,CATSRDWGGAPIGNTIYF
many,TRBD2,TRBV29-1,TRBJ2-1,TGCAGCGTCCACGGACTAGCGGGACTGTTCTTC,CSVHGLAGLFF
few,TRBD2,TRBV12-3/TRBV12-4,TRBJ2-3,TGTGCCAGCAGTACCGGGACTAGCGGGAGGCCGGTGGATACGCAGTATTTT,CASSTGTSGRPVDTQYF
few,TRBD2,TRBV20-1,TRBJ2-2,TGCAGTGCTAGAGCCGGGCGGGGGGGGACCGGGGAGCTGTTTTTT,CSARAGRGGTGELFF
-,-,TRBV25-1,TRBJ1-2,TGTGCCAGCAGTCAGCATAACTATGGCTACACCTTC,CASSQHNYGYTF